Presented here are 24 T cell receptor beta chains from one specimen sequenced in a study of T-cell memory formation after mild COVID-19 (dated by TCRdb to about 2021). The library was generated by 5' RACE. The sequencer was an Illumina NovaSeq 6000. TCRdb applied fastp at Q25 and MiXCR to the public reads, then kept only in-frame beta chains. Rows are unified per CDR3 protein, each entry keeping the most common DNA and genes. The sample data list about 280,000 distinct CDR3 sequences, and approximately 7.6% of these were observed just once. The top ten clones comprise approximately 22% of the sample. The specimen sequenced was PBMCs or a T cell subset sorted from them (not recorded which). The receptors were sampled from a man in his late teens or twenties who had mild COVID-19 (a few samples of this study predate the infection). The sample titles of this study are shuffled in the database, so cell type and time point are left out; the donor was told from shared clones.

The chain recombines TRBV12-5 with TRBJ1-1, with TRBD1 matching over 8 bases. The CDR3 loop spans 13 amino acids. The J segment lost 1 base and the V segment lost 5 bases, leaving 0 bases of the junction unmatched. The V gene's germline CDR1 is LGHNT and CDR2 FRNRAP. The CDR3 protein is CASGGQGNTEAFF. CDR3 nucleotides: TGTGCTAGTGGTGGACAGGGGAACACTGAAGCTTTCTTT.

This clonotype was detected a few times. The chain carries TRBV5-1 and TRBJ1-1; no reliable D call. Germline CDR1 is SGHRS and CDR2 is YFSETQ. This CDR3 contains 15 residues. V was cut by 0 bases and J by 0 bases, with 9 bases left in between. This CDR3 is CASSLVLGMNTEAFF. CDR3 sequence (DNA): TGCGCCAGCAGCTTGGTGCTGGGGATGAACACTGAAGCTTTCTTT.

The chain uses TRBV23-1 and TRBJ1-5, with 7 bases fitting TRBD1. TRBV23-1 is filed as an ORF, its function uncertain. This CDR3 spans 18 amino acids. J lost 2 bases, V lost 2 bases, and 12 bases had no gene match. The CDR3 DNA follows: TGCGCCAGCAGTCAACAATGTCCCAGGGACAGACGCAATCAGCCCCAGCATTTT. This gives the protein CASSQQCPRDRRNQPQHF.

This clonotype appeared many times. The chain carries TRBV5-1 and TRBJ2-5; either TRBD1 or TRBD2 may supply D (6 bases each). Germline V CDR1 and CDR2: SGHRS, YFSETQ. The CDR3 loop spans 14 amino acids. V lost 7 bases, J lost 5 bases, and 18 bases lay in between. CDR3 loop: CASGQNRAGETQYF. CDR3 DNA sequence: TGCGCCAGCGGACAAAACAGGGCGGGGGAGACCCAGTACTTC.

To note about this clonotype: One end of the junction does not line up with germline, which may come from a read error. The chain couples TRBV5-5 to TRBJ2-7, with D unresolved. CDR3 length equals 15 residues. CDR1 is SGHKS, CDR2 YYEKEE, per germline (reference sequence). CDR3: CASRLAVLAGYEQYF. As DNA, the CDR3 is TGTGCCAGCAGGTTGGCCGTATTGGCAGGCTACGAGCAGTACTTC.

The gene calls are TRBV6-2 or TRBV6-3 and TRBJ1-5, with D unclear. The CDR3 totals 14 residues. V gave up 3 bases and J gave up 5 bases, with 11 bases separating them. Germline V gene data show CDR1 as MNHEY and CDR2 as SVGEGT. The chain's CDR3 is CASSYTERDQPQHF. Written as DNA, the CDR3 is TGTGCCAGCAGTTATACGGAGAGAGATCAGCCCCAGCATTTT.

J is TRBJ2-5 and V is TRBV20-1; D remains unclear. This CDR3 has 13 amino acids. The V and J ends lost 5 bases and 2 bases respectively, with 12 bases between them. Looked up from germline, CDR1 is DFQATT and CDR2 is SNEGSKA (reference sequence). CDR3 residues: CSAGTAGQETQYF. In DNA form, the CDR3 reads TGCAGTGCTGGCACGGCCGGGCAAGAGACCCAGTACTTC.

This clonotype was observed a few times. The genes are TRBV6-1 and TRBJ2-7; 8 nucleotides align to TRBD1. In germline, CDR1 is MNHNS, CDR2 SASEGT. CDR3 length: 15 amino acids. Unmatched junction bases numbered 11, after V lost 6 bases and J lost 4 bases. CDR3 region: CASRFLQGVGYEQYF. The CDR3 nucleotides read TGTGCCAGCAGGTTCTTACAGGGGGTAGGGTACGAGCAGTACTTC.

The chain links TRBV21-1 to TRBJ1-5. TRBV21-1 is labeled a pseudogene. CDR3 length equals 16 residues. The CDR3 bases are TGTGCCAGCCCCCATCCGAGACCGCTTAGCAATCAGCCCCAGCATTTT. Translated, it gives CASPHPRPLSNQPQHF.

This clonotype appeared many times. The genes are TRBV7-2 and TRBJ2-7; a weak D match, TRBD1 (6 bases). The CDR3 covers 15 residues. The V end was cut by 5 bases, the J end by 3 bases, with 17 bases between. Germline lookup yields CDR1 SGHTA and CDR2 FQGNSA. CDR3: CASSISGQGYYEQYV. The CDR3 DNA reads TGTGCCAGCAGCATCTCGGGGCAGGGGTACTACGAGCAGTACGTC.

DNA of the CDR3: TGCAGCGTTGTTTACGTGGTCGGCGAGACCCAGTACTTC. Protein sequence: CSVVYVVGETQYF. The chain carries TRBV29-1 and TRBJ2-5; no firm D call. CDR1 is SQVTM, CDR2 ANQGSEA, per germline. CDR3 length: 13 residues. The V end was cut by 4 bases, the J end by 5 bases, with 14 bases between. Drawing the rest from reference TRBV29-1 and TRBJ2-5, the complete variable domain is SAVISQKPSRDICQRGTSLTIQCQVDSQVTMMFWYRQQPGQSLTLIATANQGSEATYESGFVIDKFPISRPNLTFSTLTVSNMSPEDSSIYLCSVVYVVGETQYFGPGTRLLVL.

This clonotype has a count of ten or more. The chain employs TRBV7-2 and TRBJ2-3, with a weak D call TRBD1 (5 bases). The CDR3 length is 15 residues. CDR1 and CDR2 from the germline V gene are SGHTA and FQGNSA. The V gene lost 4 bases and the J gene lost 2 bases, with 13 bases spanning the gap. The CDR3 region has the DNA TGTGCCAGCAGCTCGAGGCAGGGCAACACAGATACGCAGTATTTT. Translation: CASSSRQGNTDTQYF.

This clonotype has just a few counts. The V gene is TRBV7-2, the J gene TRBJ2-7, with 8 bases matching TRBD1. This CDR3 comprises 15 residues. The V gene end was trimmed by 5 bases and the J gene end by 7 bases; junction bases not matched to a gene: 13. The germline V gene has CDR1 SGHTA and CDR2 FQGNSA. CDR3 sequence reads: CASSPRGRPVWEQYV. CDR3 bases: TGTGCCAGCAGCCCCAGGGGGCGCCCAGTTTGGGAGCAGTACGTC.

V is TRBV6-2 or TRBV6-3 and J is TRBJ2-7; 12 nucleotides agree with TRBD2. V was pared by 3 bases and J by 6 bases, with 9 bases of the junction left unmatched. There are 16 residues in the CDR3. Germline assignment: CDR1 MNHEY and CDR2 SVGEGT. The CDR3: CASSYRLAGGPGEQYF. Written as DNA, the CDR3 is TGTGCCAGCAGTTATCGCCTAGCGGGGGGGCCCGGCGAGCAGTACTTC.

This clonotype turned up a few times. This sequence joins TRBV7-6 and TRBJ1-5; D may be TRBD1 (6 bases). V lost 1 base, J lost 5 bases, and 12 bases lay in between. CDR1 is SGHVS and CDR2 is FNYEAQ in the germline V gene. This CDR3 region has 15 residues. The CDR3 bases are TGTGCCAGCAGCTTAGGCACGGGGGGCTATCAGCCCCAGCATTTT. Its translation: CASSLGTGGYQPQHF.

In its sample, this clonotype was seen many times. V is TRBV12-3 or TRBV12-4 and J is TRBJ2-5; 11 nucleotides agree with TRBD2. The junction had 4 bases not matched to a gene; V was cut back by 3 bases and J by 4 bases. CDR3 length: 15 amino acids. The CDR3 DNA is TGTGCCAGCAGTTTTCCTAGCGGGGGGCCAGAGACCCAGTACTTC. Translated, it gives CASSFPSGGPETQYF.

J is TRBJ1-5 and V is TRBV18; D might be TRBD1 (6 bases). CDR3 size: 14 residues. V was shortened by 4 bases and J by 3 bases, with 10 bases between the two germline ends. Germline assignment: CDR1 KGHSH and CDR2 LQKENI. The CDR3 nucleotides are TGTGCCAGCTCACGGGACAATCCCAATCAGCCCCAGCATTTT. As protein: CASSRDNPNQPQHF.

The gene calls are TRBV12-3 or TRBV12-4 and TRBJ2-3; D call uncertain. V was trimmed by 6 bases and J by 5 bases, leaving 12 bases between them. CDR3 length equals 13 residues. The CDR3 DNA reads TGTGCCAGCAGCCCGGTGGGCGGAGATACGCAGTATTTT. Translated, it gives CASSPVGGDTQYF.

This clonotype was counted only a few times. V usage is TRBV7-3 and J usage is TRBJ2-2; D is ambiguous. Trimming removed 3 bases at V and 5 bases at J, with 7 bases between. CDR1 and CDR2 from the germline V gene are SGHTA and FQGTGA. This CDR3 is built from 13 residues. CDR3 loop: CASSFDGTGELFF. The CDR3 bases are TGTGCCAGCAGCTTTGACGGGACCGGGGAGCTGTTTTTT.

This clonotype showed up just a few times. J is TRBJ1-1 and V is TRBV5-5; 7 positions match TRBD1. Germline CDR1 and CDR2: SGHKS and YYEKEE (reference sequence). The V gene end was trimmed by 3 bases and the J gene end by 3 bases; junction bases not matched to a gene: 8. This CDR3 comprises 15 residues. CDR3: CASSSGQAVDTEAFF. The DNA of the CDR3 is TGTGCCAGCAGCTCCGGACAGGCGGTTGACACTGAAGCTTTCTTT.

This clonotype was detected only a few times. The V call is TRBV9, the J call TRBJ1-2; D may be TRBD1 (6 bases). The germline CDR1 and CDR2 sequences are SGDLS and YYNGEE. The CDR3 contains 16 residues. Trimming removed 7 bases from V and 0 bases from J, with 19 bases in between. CDR3 in DNA: TGTGCCAGCCAGCCCCGACAGGATACCACTAACTATGGCTACACCTTC. This encodes CASQPRQDTTNYGYTF.

This chain links TRBV20-1 with TRBJ1-5; a possible D gene is TRBD1 (5 bases). The CDR3 runs 13 residues. The V gene lost 4 bases and the J gene lost 3 bases, with 10 bases spanning the gap. CDR1 and CDR2 from the germline V gene are DFQATT and SNEGSKA (reference sequence). DNA for the CDR3: TGCAGTGCTATGTGGGGCACCAATCAGCCCCAGCATTTT. Its translation: CSAMWGTNQPQHF.

The chain joins TRBV6-2 or TRBV6-3 to TRBJ2-5; 8 bases agree with TRBD2. Trimming cost V 7 bases and J 2 bases; bases outside gene matches: 12. The CDR3 extends over 16 amino acids. Germline V gene sequence: CDR1 MNHEY, CDR2 SVGEGT. CDR3 in DNA: TGTGCCAGCACCCCCGCCGGGGGGGGGCGTCAAGAGACCCAGTACTTC. This encodes CASTPAGGGRQETQYF.

This clonotype was recorded at least ten times. This sequence joins TRBV5-5 and TRBJ2-3; D is unclear. The CDR3 covers 15 residues. V dropped 2 bases and J dropped 2 bases, with 12 bases sitting between them. Looked up from germline, CDR1 is SGHKS and CDR2 is YYEKEE (reference sequence). CDR3 DNA: TGTGCCAGCAGCTTTTTTCGAGGATTCACAGATACGCAGTATTTT. Amino acid sequence: CASSFFRGFTDTQYF.